The source of this TCR beta chain is a study of shared clonotypes between healthy human individuals. Findings and limits, study-wide: It was expected that sequencing depth would affect clonotype sharing among donors.

Naive CD8 isolation took CD45RO-negative cells positively selected for CCR7 and excluded terminally differentiated effector memory CD45RA+ cells. This clone was recorded once. Its antigen is undetermined. Genomic DNA from each subset was divided evenly over several immunoSEQ plates. Data came from immunoSEQ multiplex PCR; TCRdb stores just in-frame clones and leaves some out. This table has millions of clones, approximately 94% appearing once. The CDR3 has 15 amino acids. Between the trimmed V and J ends, which lost 4 bases and 3 bases, there was a span of 13 bases. CDR1 LNHDA and CDR2 SQIVND come from the germline V gene (reference sequence).

The specimen sequenced was naive CD8+ T cells sorted from blood. The TCR originated in a man aged 18 to 29 in good health. The rearrangement links TRBV19 to TRBJ1-5; TRBD1 is a possible D gene (6 bases). Here the CDR3 reads CASSTNRDSNQPQHF. CDR3 DNA sequence: TGTGCCAGTAGTACGAACAGGGATTCCAATCAGCCCCAGCATTTT.